One sample yielded the 32 T cell receptor beta chains listed below, sequenced in a study of T cells in Graves' hyperthyroidism and ophthalmopathy. Amplified TCR beta CDR3 regions came from RNA transcripts. Carried out on the TCR CDR3, a first-round RT-PCR used the HTBI primer set. TCRdb independently ran MiXCR on the multiplex PCR reads; one entry per CDR3 protein. Of 300,000 to 400,000 distinct CDR3 sequences in the sample, around 13% were seen once. Sequencing used blood. The receptors here all came from a woman between 18 and 29 years old with Graves' hyperthyroidism.

This clonotype was observed a few times. Just one base apart from a much larger clone, this may be a read error. Here the CDR3 reads CSARLSGGHEQLF. The CDR3 DNA reads TGCAGTGCTAGGCTTTCTGGGGGACATGAGCAGCTCTTC. The rearrangement joins TRBV20-1 to TRBJ2-1; perhaps TRBD1 as D (6 bases). Per germline, CDR1 DFQATT and CDR2 SNEGSKA (reference sequence). This CDR3 contains 13 residues.

This clonotype was detected only a few times. The genes are TRBV7-9 and TRBJ2-1; 10 bases align to TRBD2. This CDR3 comprises 15 residues. CDR1 and CDR2 from the germline V gene are SEHNR and FQNEAQ (reference sequence). J gave up 6 bases and V 4 bases, and 6 bases lay outside the gene matches. The CDR3 region has the DNA TGTGCCAGCAGCTCGCTGACTAGCGGGTTCAATGAGCAGTTCTTC. Its protein is CASSSLTSGFNEQFF.

This clonotype has just a few counts. The V and J genes are TRBV5-1 and TRBJ2-1; D ambiguous. Trimming removed 0 bases at V and 12 bases at J, with 7 bases between. The CDR3 has 11 residues. Germline V gene sequence: CDR1 SGHRS, CDR2 YFSETQ. The CDR3 sequence is CASSLDGWQFF. CDR3 nucleotide sequence: TGCGCCAGCAGCTTGGATGGGTGGCAGTTCTTC.

This clonotype was counted at least ten times. The V and J genes are TRBV3-1 and TRBJ1-3, with D maybe TRBD1 (6 bases). CDR3 length: 17 amino acids. Trimming removed 5 bases from V and 0 bases from J, with 17 bases in between. Looked up from germline, CDR1 is LGHDT and CDR2 is YNNKEL (reference sequence). The CDR3 DNA is TGTGCCAGCAGCGATCATGGAGGGGGGCCCTCTGGAAACACCATATATTTT. This sequence encodes CASSDHGGGPSGNTIYF.

The V call is TRBV5-1, the J call TRBJ1-1; TRBD1 is a possible D gene (5 bases). The germline V gene has CDR1 SGHRS and CDR2 YFSETQ. This CDR3 comprises 15 residues. V shed 6 bases and J shed 3 bases, with 18 bases lying between them. CDR3 nucleotide sequence: TGCGCCAGCACCCCCCCGGGGGGGAAGGACACTGAAGCTTTCTTT. This translates into CASTPPGGKDTEAFF.

This clonotype was observed many times. The J gene is TRBJ1-2, the V gene TRBV15, with 7 bases lining up with TRBD1. Trimming removed 5 bases from V and 0 bases from J; junction bases left unmatched: 3. This CDR3 region has 14 residues. Germline V gene lookup returns CDR1 LNHNV and CDR2 YYDKDF (reference sequence). For the CDR3, the DNA is TGTGCCACCAGCCCCGGGACAGCTAACTATGGCTACACCTTC. Translating it yields CATSPGTANYGYTF.

This clonotype has at least ten counts. The chain combines TRBV13 with TRBJ2-2, with a weak D call TRBD2 (5 bases). CDR3 length equals 13 residues. V lost 1 base and J 7 bases, leaving 7 bases between the germline ends. Germline values: CDR1 PRHDT, CDR2 FYEKMQ (reference sequence). CDR3 DNA: TGTGCCAGCAGCTTAGCGGGGATCGGGGAGCTGTTTTTT. Protein product: CASSLAGIGELFF.

This clonotype was recorded a few times. The genes are TRBV4-2 and TRBJ1-4, with a tentative D call TRBD1 (5 bases). The CDR3 runs 15 residues. The germline CDR1 and CDR2 sequences are LGHNA and YNFKEQ. V dropped 1 base and J dropped 5 bases, with 11 bases sitting between them. In DNA form, the CDR3 reads TGTGCCAGCAGCCAAGCCGACAGCCAAAATGAAAAACTGTTTTTT. Translated, it gives CASSQADSQNEKLFF.

This chain joins TRBV3-1 and TRBJ1-6; D gene uncertain. V was clipped by 4 bases and J by 13 bases, with 14 bases between them. The CDR3 has 13 residues. Germline loops: CDR1 LGHDT, CDR2 YNNKEL (reference sequence). The DNA for the CDR3 is TGTGCCAGCAGCCCTGGGTCCCGAGGGCCCCTCCACTTT. Encoded protein: CASSPGSRGPLHF.

Comment on this clonotype: At one boundary the junction diverges from the germline segment, which might be a read error. The genes are TRBV10-1 and TRBJ1-2, with D possibly matching TRBD1 (5 bases). This CDR3 contains 14 residues. The V gene's germline CDR1 is WNHNN and CDR2 SYGVQD (reference sequence). The CDR3 sequence: CASSATQGNYGYIF. CDR3 DNA sequence: TGCGCCAGCAGTGCCACCCAGGGCAACTATGGCTACATCTTC.

As to this clonotype: A read error may explain this, as a much larger clone is one base away. This chain connects TRBV28 to TRBJ1-1, with unresolved D. Per germline, CDR1 MDHEN and CDR2 SYDVKM. V lost 3 bases and J lost 1, with 15 bases in between. There are 16 residues in the CDR3. CDR3 nucleotides: TGTGCCAGCAGTTTTCCCGCGAGTGAGGGGAACACTGAAGCTTTCTTT. It specifies CASSFPASEGNTEAFF.

In its sample, this clonotype was seen many times. The gene calls are TRBV7-2 and TRBJ2-2; no clear D gene. The CDR3 loop spans 13 amino acids. Trimming removed 5 bases from V and 5 bases from J, with 9 bases in between. The germline gives CDR1 SGHTA, CDR2 FQGNSA. For the CDR3, the DNA is TGTGCCAGCAGCGCCAGAGAAACCGGGGAGCTGTTTTTT. It yields the protein CASSARETGELFF.

In this sample, this clonotype turned up many times. The chain is built from TRBV7-2 and TRBJ2-6, with D unclear. V lost 1 base and J lost 0, with 7 bases in between. The germline CDR1 and CDR2 sequences are SGHTA and FQGNSA. The CDR3 totals 16 residues. CDR3 coding DNA: TGTGCCAGCAGCTTAGTTCTGCGCTCTGGGGCCAACGTCCTGACTTTC. Protein: CASSLVLRSGANVLTF.

This clonotype was seen ten or more times. The chain joins TRBV20-1 to TRBJ1-1; D gene ambiguous. This CDR3 contains 15 residues. Trimming shortened V by 1 base and J by 0 bases, and 12 bases separated the two germline ends. Germline V lookup: CDR1 DFQATT, CDR2 SNEGSKA (reference sequence). DNA for the CDR3: TGCAGTGCTAGAGCTCCTAGCGATGTGAACACTGAAGCTTTCTTT. Amino acid sequence: CSARAPSDVNTEAFF.

This chain links TRBV11-2 with TRBJ2-5; no reliable D call. The V end lost 0 bases, the J end lost 4 bases, and 6 bases lay between the germline ends. The CDR3 length is 13 residues. CDR1 is SGHAT, CDR2 FQNNGV, per germline. In DNA form, the CDR3 reads TGTGCCAGCAGCTTAGAACCCCTAGAGACCCAGTACTTC. Its translation is CASSLEPLETQYF.

This clonotype was seen ten or more times. The V and J genes are TRBV5-8 and TRBJ1-5, with D perhaps matching TRBD1 (5 bases). This CDR3 is built from 16 residues. Between the trimmed V and J ends, which lost 0 bases and 4 bases, there was a span of 14 bases. Germline loops: CDR1 SGHTS, CDR2 YDEGEE. The CDR3 here is CASSLGPQAQNQPQHF. As DNA, the CDR3 is TGTGCCAGCAGCTTGGGTCCACAGGCTCAAAATCAGCCCCAGCATTTT. Using reference TRBV5-8 and TRBJ1-5 for the parts outside the CDR3, the full variable domain is EAGVTQSPTHLIKTRGQQATLRCSPISGHTSVYWYQQALGLGLQFLLWYDEGEERNRGNFPPRFSGRQFPNYSSELNVNALELEDSALYLCASSLGPQAQNQPQHFGDGTRLSIL.

This clonotype was counted at least ten times. The rearrangement uses TRBV11-2 and TRBJ1-3; TRBD1 might be the D (6 bases). Germline CDR1 and CDR2: SGHAT and FQNNGV. Trimming cost V 5 bases and J 0 bases, with 17 bases left between them. The CDR3 is 17 amino acids. The CDR3 nucleotides read TGTGCCAGCAGCCCCCGAATGGCGGGACACTCTGGAAACACCATATATTTT. Protein sequence: CASSPRMAGHSGNTIYF.

V usage is TRBV7-2 and J usage is TRBJ2-1; 8 bases line up with TRBD1. Trimming at V came to 5 bases and at J to 14 bases, leaving 14 bases not matched to a gene. Germline V gene data show CDR1 as SGHTA and CDR2 as FQGNSA. There are 14 residues in the CDR3. The CDR3 region is CASSRSEDRVLEFF. For the CDR3, the DNA is TGTGCCAGCAGCCGCAGCGAGGACAGGGTTCTTGAGTTCTTC. Supplemented by reference TRBV7-2 and TRBJ2-1, the full variable domain reads GAGVSQSPSNKVTEKGKDVELRCDPISGHTALYWYRQSLGQGLEFLIYFQGNSAPDKSGLPSDRFSAERTGGSVSTLTIQRTQQEDSAVYLCASSRSEDRVLEFFGPGTRLTVL.

This clonotype was counted many times. This chain uses TRBV11-2 with TRBJ2-7; 7 bases fit TRBD1. Germline CDR1 and CDR2: SGHAT and FQNNGV. V lost 5 bases and J lost 6; bases outside the gene matches: 4. This CDR3 has 12 amino acids. Here the CDR3 reads CASSSTGAEQYF. In nucleotides, the CDR3 is TGTGCCAGCAGCAGCACAGGGGCCGAGCAGTACTTC.

The chain's CDR3 is CAISEYPAEAFF. In DNA form, the CDR3 reads TGTGCCATCAGTGAATACCCAGCTGAAGCTTTCTTT. The chain is built from TRBV10-3 and TRBJ1-1; D unclear. The CDR3 consists of 12 residues. The V end was cut by 3 bases, the J end by 6 bases, with 8 bases between. The germline V gene encodes CDR1 ENHRY and CDR2 SYGVKD.

In this sample, this clonotype turned up many times. V and J are TRBV30 and TRBJ1-1; no reliable D call. Between the trimmed V and J ends, which lost 3 bases and 4 bases, there was a span of 24 bases. CDR3 size: 17 residues. Germline-derived CDR1 and CDR2 are GTSNPN and SVGIG (reference sequence). CDR3 sequence reads: CAWRTPGPTSLSTEAFF. The CDR3 region has the DNA TGTGCCTGGAGGACCCCAGGACCAACCTCCCTGAGCACTGAAGCTTTCTTT.

In regard to this clonotype: A much larger clone differs by one base, so this may be a read error. The missing conserved phenylalanine or tryptophan at the end of this CDR3 makes a read error likely. The chain combines TRBV20-1 with TRBJ2-5; D call uncertain. The CDR3 length is 15 residues. The V gene's germline CDR1 is DFQATT and CDR2 SNEGSKA (reference sequence). V gave up 0 bases and J gave up 5 bases, with 16 bases separating them. The CDR3 region has the DNA TGCAGTGCTAGAGACGAACTGGGCTCCGCGGAGACCCAGTACCTC. Translation gives CSARDELGSAETQYL.

Ten or more counts support this clonotype. The chain recombines TRBV7-2 with TRBJ2-5, with TRBD1 identical over 7 bases. CDR3 length: 15 amino acids. Unmatched junction bases numbered 6, after V lost 0 bases and J lost 5 bases. Looked up from germline, CDR1 is SGHTA and CDR2 is FQGNSA. The CDR3: CASSLADRSRETQYF. The CDR3 DNA reads as TGTGCCAGCAGCTTAGCGGACAGGTCGCGGGAGACCCAGTACTTC. Using reference TRBV7-2 and TRBJ2-5 for the parts outside the CDR3, the full variable domain is GAGVSQSPSNKVTEKGKDVELRCDPISGHTALYWYRQSLGQGLEFLIYFQGNSAPDKSGLPSDRFSAERTGGSVSTLTIQRTQQEDSAVYLCASSLADRSRETQYFGPGTRLLVL.

The rearrangement joins TRBV11-2 to TRBJ2-5; TRBD2 is a possible D gene (6 bases). Germline V gene lookup returns CDR1 SGHAT and CDR2 FQNNGV. The CDR3 spans 14 residues. V was pared by 5 bases and J by 5 bases, with 15 bases between. CDR3 DNA: TGTGCCAGCAGCCCCCGTGGGGCGGGGGAGACCCAGTACTTC. This encodes CASSPRGAGETQYF.

The table lists this clonotype with many counts. The chain joins TRBV12-3 or TRBV12-4 to TRBJ2-1; no clear D. The CDR3 consists of 15 residues. V dropped 6 bases and J dropped 0 bases, with 12 bases sitting between them. The DNA for the CDR3 is TGTGCCAGCAGATCTAGTGGTAGCTCCTACAATGAGCAGTTCTTC. It specifies CASRSSGSSYNEQFF.

CDR3 in amino acids: CASSVWDRGYNEQFF. Here the CDR3 DNA reads TGTGCCAGCAGCGTATGGGACAGGGGGTACAATGAGCAGTTCTTC. This sequence joins TRBV9 and TRBJ2-1; 11 bases map to TRBD1. V lost 1 base to trimming and J lost 4 bases; unmatched junction nucleotides: 1. The V gene's germline CDR1 is SGDLS and CDR2 YYNGEE. The CDR3 runs to 15 residues.

The table lists this clonotype with many counts. The chain couples TRBV20-1 to TRBJ2-1, with 7 bases identical to TRBD2. The CDR3 length is 13 residues. With 6 bases clipped from V and 3 bases from J, the junction kept 5 bases outside the gene matches. The germline CDR1 and CDR2 sequences are DFQATT and SNEGSKA (reference sequence). DNA of the CDR3: TGCAGTGCGCGACTAGCACTCTACAATGAGCAGTTCTTC. It translates to CSARLALYNEQFF.

This clonotype was observed many times. The V call is TRBV12-3 or TRBV12-4, the J call TRBJ1-5, with 8 nucleotides matching TRBD1. V lost 6 bases and J lost 6; bases outside the gene matches: 10. The CDR3 totals 15 residues. This chain's CDR3 is CASSQGAGVGQPQHF. In nucleotides, the CDR3 is TGTGCCAGCAGCCAGGGGGCCGGGGTCGGTCAGCCCCAGCATTTT.

The chain employs TRBV6-2 or TRBV6-3 and TRBJ1-4; no clear D. Trimming shortened V by 0 bases and J by 5 bases, and 13 bases separated the two germline ends. The CDR3 contains 16 residues. The V gene's germline CDR1 is MNHEY and CDR2 SVGEGT. The CDR3 DNA reads as TGTGCCAGCAGTTACTCGTCGGCAGGAGAGAATGAAAAACTGTTTTTT. Amino acid sequence: CASSYSSAGENEKLFF.

This clonotype appeared many times. The CDR3 spells CAISESGGSYEQYF. CDR3 DNA: TGTGCCATCAGTGAGTCTGGCGGTTCCTACGAGCAGTACTTC. The genes are TRBV10-3 and TRBJ2-7; D call uncertain. CDR1 is ENHRY and CDR2 is SYGVKD in the germline V gene. Trimming cost V 0 bases and J 1 base, with 7 bases left between them. The CDR3 covers 14 residues.

In this sample, this clonotype turned up a few times. This rearrangement joins TRBV9 to TRBJ2-5; D may be TRBD2 (6 bases). From germline, CDR1 is SGDLS and CDR2 YYNGEE. The CDR3 has 14 residues. Trimming removed 4 bases from V and 4 bases from J, with 14 bases in between. The CDR3: CASSSRRGRETQYF. CDR3 DNA sequence: TGTGCCAGCAGCTCGAGGAGGGGCAGAGAGACCCAGTACTTC.

J is TRBJ1-4 and V is TRBV12-3 or TRBV12-4; TRBD1 might be the D (5 bases). The germline V and J ends were trimmed by 3 bases and 4 bases, with 15 bases remaining between them. There are 16 residues in the CDR3. Written as DNA, the CDR3 is TGTGCCAGCAGTTTCGTTATTCAGGGAAATAATGAAAAACTGTTTTTT. As protein: CASSFVIQGNNEKLFF.